The 6 T cell receptor beta chains presented below share a single source sample, sequenced in a study of T cell responses to AZD1222 COVID-19 vaccine. Data came from immunoSEQ multiplex PCR; TCRdb stores just in-frame clones and leaves some out. Of 150,000 to 200,000 clones in the sample, 93% were seen once. Sequencing was performed on peripheral blood, taken on day 0 of AZD1222 vaccination. The source is an adult in good health.

In this sample, this clone turned up a few times. The chain uses TRBV5-1 and TRBJ2-2; the D gene is possibly TRBD1 (5 bases). This CDR3 has 14 amino acids. Per germline, CDR1 SGHRS and CDR2 YFSETQ. The germline V and J ends were trimmed by 6 bases and 1 base, with 10 bases remaining between them. CDR3 protein: CASTGIGNTGELFF. The CDR3 DNA sequence: TGCGCCAGCACAGGGATCGGGAACACCGGGGAGCTGTTTTTT.

This clone was counted a few times. The chain is built from TRBV10-2 and TRBJ2-3, with D unresolved. This CDR3 is 14 amino acids long. Deletions cut 11 bases from V and 3 bases from J, with 18 bases between. The germline V gene encodes CDR1 WSHSY and CDR2 SAAADI. The CDR3 protein is CAAAASSRTDTQYF. The DNA for the CDR3 is TGCGCCGCGGCAGCTAGTTCCAGGACAGATACGCAGTATTTT.

As concerns this clone: This specimen includes other DNA sequences encoding the same CDR3. The chain joins TRBV7-9 to TRBJ1-5; D ambiguous. Trimming pared 1 base from V and 7 bases from J, leaving 5 bases between. The germline CDR1 and CDR2 sequences are SEHNR and FQNEAQ (reference sequence). The CDR3 totals 12 residues. CDR3 amino acids: CASSLEHQPQHF. The CDR3 region has the DNA TGTGCCAGCAGCTTAGAGCACCAGCCCCAGCATTTT. The whole variable domain, filled in from reference TRBV7-9 and TRBJ1-5, reads DTGVSQNPRHKITKRGQNVTFRCDPISEHNRLYWYRQTLGQGPEFLTYFQNEAQLEKSRLLSDRFSAERPKGSFSTLEIQRTEQGDSAMYLCASSLEHQPQHFGDGTRLSIL.

The chain combines TRBV20-1 with TRBJ2-7; 9 bases line up with TRBD1. V was clipped by 6 bases and J by 3 bases; unmatched bases: 12. This CDR3 is built from 15 residues. Looked up from germline, CDR1 is DFQATT and CDR2 is SNEGSKA (reference sequence). The CDR3 region has the DNA TGCAGTGCCAGTCCTAATCCGGGACAGGGCTACGAGCAGTACTTC. Its protein product is CSASPNPGQGYEQYF.

The J gene is TRBJ1-1, the V gene TRBV7-9; weak D call: TRBD1 (6 bases). Looked up from germline, CDR1 is SEHNR and CDR2 is FQNEAQ (reference sequence). This CDR3 comprises 13 residues. Trimming removed 6 bases from V and 7 bases from J, with 15 bases in between. The DNA for the CDR3 is TGTGCCAGCAGGCTTACAGGGAATAGTGAAGCTTTCTTT. Its protein is CASRLTGNSEAFF. The variable domain in full, with the rest retrieved from reference TRBV7-9 and TRBJ1-1, is DTGVSQNPRHKITKRGQNVTFRCDPISEHNRLYWYRQTLGQGPEFLTYFQNEAQLEKSRLLSDRFSAERPKGSFSTLEIQRTEQGDSAMYLCASRLTGNSEAFFGQGTRLTVV.

The chain uses TRBV9 and TRBJ2-3, with a weak D call TRBD2 (6 bases). CDR1 and CDR2 (germline): SGDLS, YYNGEE. Trimming removed 0 bases from V and 3 bases from J, with 8 bases in between. This CDR3 comprises 14 residues. CDR3 nucleotide sequence: TGTGCCAGCAGCGTAGCGGGGAGGACAGATACGCAGTATTTT. Amino acids: CASSVAGRTDTQYF. Filled out from reference TRBV9 and TRBJ2-3, the complete variable domain reads DSGVTQTPKHLITATGQRVTLRCSPRSGDLSVYWYQQSLDQGLQFLIQYYNGEERAKGNILERFSAQQFPDLHSELNLSSLELGDSALYFCASSVAGRTDTQYFGPGTRLTVL.